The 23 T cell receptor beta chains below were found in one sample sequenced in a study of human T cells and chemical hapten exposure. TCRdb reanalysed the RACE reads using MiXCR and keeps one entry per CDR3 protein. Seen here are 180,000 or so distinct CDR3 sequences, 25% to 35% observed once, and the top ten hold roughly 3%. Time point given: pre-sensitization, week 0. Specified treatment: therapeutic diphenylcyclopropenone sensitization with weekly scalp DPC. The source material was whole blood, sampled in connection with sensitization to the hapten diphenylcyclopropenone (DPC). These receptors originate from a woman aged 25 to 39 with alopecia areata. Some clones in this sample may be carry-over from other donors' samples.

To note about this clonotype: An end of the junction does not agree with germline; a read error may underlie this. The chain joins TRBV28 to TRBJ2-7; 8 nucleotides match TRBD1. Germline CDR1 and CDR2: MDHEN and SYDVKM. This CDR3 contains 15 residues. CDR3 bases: TGTGCCAGCGGTTTCTCAGGGGGCGAGGGGTACGAGCAGTACTTC. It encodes CASGFSGGEGYEQYF.

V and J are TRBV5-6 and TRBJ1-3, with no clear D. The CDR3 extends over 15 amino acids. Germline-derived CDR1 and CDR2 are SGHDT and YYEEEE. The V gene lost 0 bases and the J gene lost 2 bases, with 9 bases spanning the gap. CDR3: CASSLGVVTGNTIYF. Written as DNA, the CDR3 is TGTGCCAGCAGCTTGGGAGTTGTGACTGGAAACACCATATATTTT.

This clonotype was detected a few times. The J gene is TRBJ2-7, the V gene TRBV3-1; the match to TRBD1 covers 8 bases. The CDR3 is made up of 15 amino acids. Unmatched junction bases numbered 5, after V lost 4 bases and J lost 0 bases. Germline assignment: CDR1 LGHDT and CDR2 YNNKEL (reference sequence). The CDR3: CASSPRQGHSYEQYF. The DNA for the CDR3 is TGTGCCAGCAGCCCCCGACAGGGGCACTCCTACGAGCAGTACTTC.

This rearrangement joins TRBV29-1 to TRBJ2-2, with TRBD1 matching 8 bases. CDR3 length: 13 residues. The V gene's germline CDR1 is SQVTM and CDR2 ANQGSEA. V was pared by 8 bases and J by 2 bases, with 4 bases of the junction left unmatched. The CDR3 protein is CSTQGGNTGELFF. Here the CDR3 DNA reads TGCAGCACACAGGGGGGAAACACCGGGGAGCTGTTTTTT.

In DNA, the CDR3 is TGTGCCAGCAGTTTATCTGTAGGACTAGCGGGAGTCCCAGATACGCAGTATTTT. This sequence encodes CASSLSVGLAGVPDTQYF. The chain has TRBV27 and TRBJ2-3, with 13 bases matching TRBD2. V gave up 0 bases and J gave up 4 bases; unmatched junction bases: 7. Germline loops: CDR1 MNHEY, CDR2 SMNVEV (reference sequence). The CDR3 contains 18 residues.

The CDR3 nucleotides read TGTGCCAGCATGGGGACCACTGAAGCTTTCTTT. It encodes CASMGTTEAFF. V is TRBV2 and J is TRBJ1-1; a possible D gene is TRBD1 (5 bases). Trimming shortened V by 7 bases and J by 4 bases, and 7 bases separated the two germline ends. Germline V gene lookup returns CDR1 SNHLY and CDR2 FYNNEI. CDR3 length: 11 amino acids.

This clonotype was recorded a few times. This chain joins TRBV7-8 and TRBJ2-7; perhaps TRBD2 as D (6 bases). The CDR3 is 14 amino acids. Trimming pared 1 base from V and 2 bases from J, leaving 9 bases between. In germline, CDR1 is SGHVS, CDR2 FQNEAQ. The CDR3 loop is CASSLETGAYEQYF. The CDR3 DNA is TGTGCCAGCAGCTTAGAGACGGGAGCCTACGAGCAGTACTTC.

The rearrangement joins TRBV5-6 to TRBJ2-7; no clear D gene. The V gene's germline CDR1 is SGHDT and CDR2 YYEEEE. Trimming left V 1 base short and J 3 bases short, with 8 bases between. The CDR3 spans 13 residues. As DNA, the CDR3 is TGTGCCAGCAGCTTGTGGAGAGACTACGAGCAGTACTTC. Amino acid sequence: CASSLWRDYEQYF.

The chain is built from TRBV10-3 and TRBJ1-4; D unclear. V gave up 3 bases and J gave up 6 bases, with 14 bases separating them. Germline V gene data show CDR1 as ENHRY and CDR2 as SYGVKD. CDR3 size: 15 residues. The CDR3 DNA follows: TGTGCCATCAGTGAAGCTGGGAGTCTCCATGAAAAACTGTTTTTT. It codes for CAISEAGSLHEKLFF.

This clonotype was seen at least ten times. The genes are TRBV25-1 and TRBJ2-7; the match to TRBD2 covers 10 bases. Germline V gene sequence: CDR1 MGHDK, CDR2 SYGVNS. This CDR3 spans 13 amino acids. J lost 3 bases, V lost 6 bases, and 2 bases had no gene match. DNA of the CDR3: TGTGCCAGCAGGCCTAGCGGGAGCTACGAGCAGTACTTC. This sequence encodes CASRPSGSYEQYF.

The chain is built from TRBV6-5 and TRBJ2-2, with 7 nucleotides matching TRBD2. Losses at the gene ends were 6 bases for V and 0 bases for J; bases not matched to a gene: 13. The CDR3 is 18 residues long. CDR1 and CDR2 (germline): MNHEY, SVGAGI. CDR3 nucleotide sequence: TGTGCCAGCAGACGGGCGGGGGACCTGAACGCGAACACCGGGGAGCTGTTTTTT. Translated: CASRRAGDLNANTGELFF.

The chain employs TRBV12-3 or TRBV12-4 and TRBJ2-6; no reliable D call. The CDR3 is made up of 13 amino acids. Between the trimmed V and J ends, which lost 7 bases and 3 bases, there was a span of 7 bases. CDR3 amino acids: CASTSNGANVLTF. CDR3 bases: TGTGCCAGCACCAGTAATGGGGCCAACGTCCTGACTTTC.

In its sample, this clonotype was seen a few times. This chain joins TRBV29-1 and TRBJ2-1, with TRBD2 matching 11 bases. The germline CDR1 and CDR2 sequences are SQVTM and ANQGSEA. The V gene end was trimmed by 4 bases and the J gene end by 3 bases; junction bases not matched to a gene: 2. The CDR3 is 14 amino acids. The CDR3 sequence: CSVGGTSGYNEQFF. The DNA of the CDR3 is TGCAGCGTTGGCGGGACTAGCGGCTACAATGAGCAGTTCTTC.

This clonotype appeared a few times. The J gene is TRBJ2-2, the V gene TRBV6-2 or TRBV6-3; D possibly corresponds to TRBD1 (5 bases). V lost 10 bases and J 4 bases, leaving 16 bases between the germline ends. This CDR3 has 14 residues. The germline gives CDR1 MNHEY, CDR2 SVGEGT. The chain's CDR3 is CATSGASGTGELFF. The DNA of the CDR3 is TGTGCCACTTCTGGGGCCTCGGGCACCGGGGAGCTGTTTTTT.

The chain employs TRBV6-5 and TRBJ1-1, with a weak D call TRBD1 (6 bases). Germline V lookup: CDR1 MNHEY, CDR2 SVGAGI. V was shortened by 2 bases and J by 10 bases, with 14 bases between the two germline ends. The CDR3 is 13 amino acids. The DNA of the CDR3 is TGTGCCAGCAGTTACGGTTTAGGGGGAAGAGCTTTCTTT. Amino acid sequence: CASSYGLGGRAFF.

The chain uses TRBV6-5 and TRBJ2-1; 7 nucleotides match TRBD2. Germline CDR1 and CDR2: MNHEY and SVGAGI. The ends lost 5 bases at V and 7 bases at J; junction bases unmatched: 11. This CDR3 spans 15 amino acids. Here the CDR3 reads CASSRSGGGGNEQFF. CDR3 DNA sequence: TGTGCCAGCAGTCGGTCTGGCGGGGGTGGTAATGAGCAGTTCTTC.

The CDR3 sequence is CAMSDNLRYEQYF. The CDR3 DNA reads TGTGCCATGTCGGACAACCTTCGCTACGAGCAGTACTTC. The chain uses TRBV10-3 and TRBJ2-7; D perhaps matches TRBD1 (5 bases). V was shortened by 9 bases and J by 3 bases, with 15 bases between the two germline ends. CDR1 ENHRY and CDR2 SYGVKD come from the germline V gene. There are 13 residues in the CDR3.

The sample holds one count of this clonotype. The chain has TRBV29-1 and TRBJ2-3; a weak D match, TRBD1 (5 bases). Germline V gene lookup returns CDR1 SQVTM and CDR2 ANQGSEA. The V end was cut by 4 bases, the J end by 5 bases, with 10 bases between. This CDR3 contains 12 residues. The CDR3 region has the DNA TGCAGCGTTGTAATCAGGGAAGATACGCAGTATTTT. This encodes CSVVIREDTQYF.

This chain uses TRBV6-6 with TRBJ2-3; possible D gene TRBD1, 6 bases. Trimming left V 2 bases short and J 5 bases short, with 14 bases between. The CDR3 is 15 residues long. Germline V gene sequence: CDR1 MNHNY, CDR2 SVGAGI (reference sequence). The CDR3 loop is CASSYAAGVRDTQYF. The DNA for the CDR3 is TGTGCCAGCAGTTACGCGGCAGGGGTTCGAGATACGCAGTATTTT.

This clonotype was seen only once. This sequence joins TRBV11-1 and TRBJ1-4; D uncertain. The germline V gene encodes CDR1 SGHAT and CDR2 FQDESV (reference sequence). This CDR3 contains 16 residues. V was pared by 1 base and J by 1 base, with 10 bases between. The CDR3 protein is CASSLGPPGTNEKLFF. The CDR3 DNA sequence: TGTGCCAGCAGCTTAGGACCACCTGGAACTAATGAAAAACTGTTTTTT. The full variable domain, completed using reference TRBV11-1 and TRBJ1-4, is EAEVAQSPRYKITEKSQAVAFWCDPISGHATLYWYRQILGQGPELLVQFQDESVVDDSQLPKDRFSAERLKGVDSTLKIQPAELGDSAMYLCASSLGPPGTNEKLFFGSGTQLSVL.

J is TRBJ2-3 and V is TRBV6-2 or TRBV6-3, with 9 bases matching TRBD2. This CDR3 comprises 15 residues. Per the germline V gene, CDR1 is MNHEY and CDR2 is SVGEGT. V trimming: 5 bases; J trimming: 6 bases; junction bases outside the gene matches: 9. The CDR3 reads CASSPSGDGRDTQYF. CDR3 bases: TGTGCCAGCAGTCCTAGCGGGGACGGCAGGGATACGCAGTATTTT.

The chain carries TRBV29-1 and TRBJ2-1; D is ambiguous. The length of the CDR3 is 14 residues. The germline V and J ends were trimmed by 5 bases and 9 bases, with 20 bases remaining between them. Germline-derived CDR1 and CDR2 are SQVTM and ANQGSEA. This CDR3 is CSVILYSGRGEQFF. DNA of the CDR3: TGCAGCGTTATCCTATACTCTGGTCGAGGTGAGCAGTTCTTC.

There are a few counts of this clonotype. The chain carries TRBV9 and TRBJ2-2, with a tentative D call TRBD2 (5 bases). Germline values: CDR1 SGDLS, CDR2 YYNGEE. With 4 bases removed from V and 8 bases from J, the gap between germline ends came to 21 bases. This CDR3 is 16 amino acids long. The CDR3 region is CASSPQPGYSAGELFF. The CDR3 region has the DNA TGTGCCAGCAGCCCACAGCCGGGGTATTCAGCGGGGGAGCTGTTTTTT.